Included here is one TCR beta chain sequence, with context. Authors' methods: Estimation of nucleated cell counts was performed using reference gene primer amplification. Profiled with immunoSEQ multiplex PCR; TCRdb holds only in-frame clones, not every one. That table supplies the V and J calls and clone size; D and trimming were determined from the DNA. The table records 46,000 or so clones, approximately 89% of them present only once. The sample is drawn from a study of blood T cell repertoires in COVID-19. About the research overall: Researchers got acute and convalescent COVID-19 samples from the United States, Italy and Spain. The analysed material was cDNA or gDNA that came from T cells, B-cell-depleted T cells, or PBMCs.

V was shortened by 4 bases and J by 9 bases, with 7 bases between the two germline ends. The CDR3 runs to 12 residues. Germline CDR1 and CDR2: SGHTA and FQGNSA. The source material was peripheral blood. The clonotype originates from a man aged 45-65 years with acute or convalescent COVID-19. The J gene is TRBJ1-6, the V gene TRBV7-2, with D maybe TRBD1 (5 bases). The DNA of the CDR3 is TGTGCCAGCAGCTCTAGGGGTTCACCCCTCCACTTT. Translation gives CASSSRGSPLHF.